This entry is about one T cell receptor (beta chain). The sample belongs to a study of blood T cell repertoires in COVID-19. Overall study: Collection of acute and convalescent COVID-19 samples took place in the United States, Italy and Spain. The cDNA or gDNA used as material had been derived from T cells, B-cell-depleted T cells, or PBMCs.

How the authors handled the data: Using reference gene primer amplification, nucleated cell counts were estimated. Data came from immunoSEQ multiplex PCR; TCRdb stores just in-frame clones and leaves some out. V, J and clone size are those of that table, while D and trimming were read from the DNA. This table has just over 90,000 clones, around four fifths appearing once. V lost 5 bases to trimming and J lost 6 bases; unmatched junction nucleotides: 5. CDR1 and CDR2 (germline): MDHEN, SYDVKM. The CDR3 length is 13 residues. The source material was peripheral blood. This chain links TRBV28 with TRBJ1-2, with 8 nucleotides matching TRBD1. The origin of this receptor is a human donor in a cohort sampled during active COVID-19. The CDR3 nucleotides read TGTGCCAGCAGTCTGGACAGGGTCGATGGCTACACCTTC. This codes for CASSLDRVDGYTF.